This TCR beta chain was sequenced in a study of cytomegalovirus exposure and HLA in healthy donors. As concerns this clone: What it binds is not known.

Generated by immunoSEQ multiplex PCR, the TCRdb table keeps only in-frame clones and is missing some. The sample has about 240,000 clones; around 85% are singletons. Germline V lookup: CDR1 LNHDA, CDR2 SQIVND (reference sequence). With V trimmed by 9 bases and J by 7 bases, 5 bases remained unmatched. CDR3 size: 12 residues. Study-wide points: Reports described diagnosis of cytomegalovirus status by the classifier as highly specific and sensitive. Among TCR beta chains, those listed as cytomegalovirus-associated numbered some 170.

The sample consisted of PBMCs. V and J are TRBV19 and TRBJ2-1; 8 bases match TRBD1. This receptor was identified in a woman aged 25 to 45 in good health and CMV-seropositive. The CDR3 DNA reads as TGTGCCAGCGACAGGGGAAGTAATGAGCAGTTCTTC. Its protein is CASDRGSNEQFF.